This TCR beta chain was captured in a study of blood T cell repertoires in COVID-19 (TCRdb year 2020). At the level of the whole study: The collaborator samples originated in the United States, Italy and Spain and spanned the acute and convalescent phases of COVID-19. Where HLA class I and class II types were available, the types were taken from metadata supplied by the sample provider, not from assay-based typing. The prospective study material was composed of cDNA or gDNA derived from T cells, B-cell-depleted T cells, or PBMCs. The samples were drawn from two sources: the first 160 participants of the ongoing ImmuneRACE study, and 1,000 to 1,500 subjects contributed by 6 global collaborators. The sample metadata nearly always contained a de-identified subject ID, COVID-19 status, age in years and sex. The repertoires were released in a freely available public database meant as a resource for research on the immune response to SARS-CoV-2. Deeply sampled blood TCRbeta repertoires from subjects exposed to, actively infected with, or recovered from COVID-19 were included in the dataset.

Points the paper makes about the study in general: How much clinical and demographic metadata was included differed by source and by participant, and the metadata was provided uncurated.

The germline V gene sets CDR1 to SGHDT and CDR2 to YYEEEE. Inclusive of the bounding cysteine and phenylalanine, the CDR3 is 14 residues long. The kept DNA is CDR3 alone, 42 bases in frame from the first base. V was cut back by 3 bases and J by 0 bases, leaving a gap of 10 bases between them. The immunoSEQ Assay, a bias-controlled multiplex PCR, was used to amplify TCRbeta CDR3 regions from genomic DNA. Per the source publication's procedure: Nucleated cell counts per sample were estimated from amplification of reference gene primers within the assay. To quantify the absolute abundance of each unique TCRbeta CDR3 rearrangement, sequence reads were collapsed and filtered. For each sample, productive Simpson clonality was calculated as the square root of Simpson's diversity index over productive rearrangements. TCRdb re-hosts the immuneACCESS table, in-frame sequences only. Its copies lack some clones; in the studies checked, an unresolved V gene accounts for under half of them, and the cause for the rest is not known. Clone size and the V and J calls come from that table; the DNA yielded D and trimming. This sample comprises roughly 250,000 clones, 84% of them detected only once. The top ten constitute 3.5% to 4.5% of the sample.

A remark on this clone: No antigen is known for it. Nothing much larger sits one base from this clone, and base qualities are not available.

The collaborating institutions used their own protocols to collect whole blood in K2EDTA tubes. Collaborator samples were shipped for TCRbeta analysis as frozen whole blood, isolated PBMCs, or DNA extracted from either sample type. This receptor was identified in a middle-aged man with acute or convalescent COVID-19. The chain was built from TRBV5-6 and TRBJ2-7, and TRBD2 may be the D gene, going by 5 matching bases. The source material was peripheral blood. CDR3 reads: CASSSGVDSYEQYF. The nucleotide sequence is TGTGCCAGCAGCTCCGGGGTCGACTCCTACGAGCAGTACTTC.